This T cell receptor (beta chain) is from a study of T cell changes during pregnancy in multiple sclerosis. Data came from immunoSEQ multiplex PCR; TCRdb stores just in-frame clones and leaves some out. There are 40,000 to 60,000 clones in the sample; about nine tenths occur only once, and approximately 1.4% lies in the top ten. This CDR3 contains 14 residues. The germline CDR1 and CDR2 sequences are SGHAT and FQNNGV. V shed 1 base and J shed 5 bases, with 11 bases lying between them. The chain couples TRBV11-2 to TRBJ1-1; perhaps TRBD1 as D (5 bases). The TCR comes from a female donor in good health, enrolled as a control in a pregnancy study. The sequencing here drew on peripheral blood, taken in the first trimester of pregnancy. CDR3: CASSLGGRGTEAFF. The CDR3 nucleotides read TGTGCCAGCAGCTTAGGCGGACGGGGGACTGAAGCTTTCTTT.